The rows below give T cell receptor beta chains drawn from one sample of a study of blood T cells in healthy people across ages. From the 5' RACE reads, TCRdb called clonotypes with MiXCR, one entry per CDR3 protein. The table lists hundreds of thousands of distinct CDR3 sequences, less than 25% of them singletons. This sample was shared with a second study, whose subject was T cells of mothers and their children.

The sample taken for sequencing was blood. The source is a boy between 10 and 17 years old in good health. The CDR3 runs from the conserved cysteine through the conserved F or W. A D gene is named only where the DNA matches it firmly. The size entry is marked missing in some rows and otherwise reads once, few, many or a size class.

TRBD1 . TRBJ2-7 TRBV27 TGTGCCAGCAGTACGGACAGGTCGTCGGTTTACTACGAGCAGTACTTC CASSTDRSSVYYEQYF
. . TRBJ2-6 TRBV18 TGTGCCAGCTCCGGGCTTGGCGGGGCCAACGTCCTGACTTTC CASSGLGGANVLTF
. few TRBJ2-5 TRBV7-9 TGTGCCAGCAGCTTACCTGATATAGAGACCCAGTACTTC CASSLPDIETQYF
TRBD2 few TRBJ2-7 TRBV20-1 TGCAGTGCTAGAAAGGTGGCTAGCGGGGTTGACGAGCAGTACTTC CSARKVASGVDEQYF
. many TRBJ2-5 TRBV4-2 TGTGCCAGCAGTCCCAGGGTAGGGGAGACCCAGTACTTC CASSPRVGETQYF
TRBD2 . TRBJ2-4 TRBV9 TGTGCCAGCAGCGTCTACGCTAGCGGGATAGGAGCCAAAAACATTCAGTACTTC CASSVYASGIGAKNIQYF
. . TRBJ2-7 TRBV28 TGTGCCAGCAGTAGGGGGTCCGGACCTCTCTACGAGCAGTACTTC CASSRGSGPLYEQYF
TRBD2 . TRBJ2-1 TRBV2 TGTGCCAGCAGTGAAGTAAGAGGGGGACTAGAGCCCAATGAGCAGTTCTTC CASSEVRGGLEPNEQFF
. few TRBJ2-5 TRBV5-6 TGTGCCAGCAGCTTAAGAGCGGGCCGGGAGACCCAGTACTTC CASSLRAGRETQYF
TRBD1 few TRBJ1-2 TRBV7-9 TGTGCCAGCAGTTTGGACAGGGGACACTATGGCTACACCTTC CASSLDRGHYGYTF
. . TRBJ2-3 TRBV12-3/TRBV12-4 TGTGCCAGCAGCCACACCGAGCGGGATACGCAGTATTTT CASSHTERDTQYF
TRBD1 . TRBJ2-7 TRBV5-6 TGTGCCAGCAGGCCCGGGACAGGGTTCCCCTACGAGCAGTACTTC CASRPGTGFPYEQYF
. . TRBJ2-6 TRBV28 TGTGCCAGCAGTTTTAGGGCACCCCAGAGAGGGGCCAACGTCCTGACTTTC CASSFRAPQRGANVLTF
. . TRBJ2-3 TRBV24-1 TGTGCCACCAGTGATCAGGGGGGAGGGGATACGCAGTATTTT CATSDQGGGDTQYF
. few TRBJ2-7 TRBV14 TGTGCCAGCAGCCCGGATCGGGTCCGGTCGGGCGAGCAGTACTTC CASSPDRVRSGEQYF
. . TRBJ1-5 TRBV20-1 TGCAGTGCTCCCGGGGGGCCCAATCAGCCCCAGCATTTT CSAPGGPNQPQHF
. few TRBJ2-1 TRBV7-2 TGTGCCAGCAGCGCTGGGCCCTACAATGAGCAGTTCTTC CASSAGPYNEQFF
TRBD2 . TRBJ2-1 TRBV7-3 TGTGCCAGCAGGAACCAAGGGACTAGCGGGAGGAGTGAGCAGTTCTTC CASRNQGTSGRSEQFF
TRBD1 . TRBJ2-7 TRBV6-5 TGTGCCAGCAGTTTGATACAGGGGGATGCCTACGAGCAGTACTTC CASSLIQGDAYEQYF
. many TRBJ2-4 TRBV12-3/TRBV12-4 TGTGCCAGCAGCCTAGGGGGGTCAGTTGCTATTCAGTACTTC CASSLGGSVAIQYF
. . TRBJ2-1 TRBV9 TGTGCCAGCAGCGTAGCGGGACGCGCGAGTGGCAATGAGCAGTTCTTC CASSVAGRASGNEQFF
TRBD2 . TRBJ2-3 TRBV20-1 TGCAGTGCTAGAGATTTGGCTAGCGGGGTCGGTACGCAGTATTTT CSARDLASGVGTQYF
TRBD2 few TRBJ2-5 TRBV4-1 TGCGCCAGCAGCCAAGATCGGGCTAGCGGGAGTGAGACCCAGTACTTC CASSQDRASGSETQYF
TRBD2 . TRBJ2-1 TRBV4-1 TGCGCCAGCAGCCATGGTTCTAGCGGGGGGGCTTACAATGAGCAGTTCTTC CASSHGSSGGAYNEQFF
. . TRBJ1-2 TRBV4-1 TGCGCCAGCAGCAGCCGGAGCTATGGCTACACCTTC CASSSRSYGYTF
TRBD1 . TRBJ2-5 TRBV6-5 TGTGCCAGCACCCCGACAGGGGGACAAGAGACCCAGTACTTC CASTPTGGQETQYF
TRBD1 . TRBJ1-6 TRBV4-3 TGCGCCAGCAGCCAGGGGACAGGGCTCTCCTATAATTCACCCCTCCACTTT CASSQGTGLSYNSPLHF
TRBD2 . TRBJ2-5 TRBV2 TGTGCCAGCAGTGATCCCCAAAATGGCGGGGGCCAAGAGACCCAGTACTTC CASSDPQNGGGQETQYF
. . TRBJ1-1 TRBV4-2 TGTGCCAGCAGCCAAGAGGCGTCTTTGCTGATCCATACCATGAACACTGAAGCTTTCTTT CASSQEASLLIHTMNTEAFF
. . TRBJ2-1 TRBV20-1 TGCAGTGCTCCAGACTACAATGAGCAGTTCTTC CSAPDYNEQFF
. . TRBJ2-7 TRBV20-1 TGCAGTGCGGGTGGGACGGCCTACGAGCAGTACTTC CSAGGTAYEQYF
. . TRBJ2-5 TRBV10-3 TGTGCCATCAGTGAGTCGAGACAGGAGGGGGAGACCCAGTACTTC CAISESRQEGETQYF
. few TRBJ2-3 TRBV11-2 TGTGCCAGCAGCCTGGACCCCCATTCAGGGGAAAGGACAGATACGCAGTATTTT CASSLDPHSGERTDTQYF
. . TRBJ1-5 TRBV2 TGTGCCAGCAGGGAAAATCAGCCCCAGCATTTT CASRENQPQHF
TRBD1 many TRBJ2-1 TRBV4-3 TGCGCCAGCAGCCAAGGGACAGGGGGCGGTCAGTTCTTC CASSQGTGGGQFF
. few TRBJ2-7 TRBV7-2 TGTGCCAGCAGCTTAGACCCCCCTGATTCGGGGGCCTACGAGCAGTACTTC CASSLDPPDSGAYEQYF
. few TRBJ1-1 TRBV29-1 TGCAGCGTCATGGGACAGAACACTGAAGCTTTCTTT CSVMGQNTEAFF
. . TRBJ2-5 TRBV7-3 TGTGCCAGCAGCCCAGGGGGCCTAGCGGGACCGTCAAGAGAGACCCAGTACTTC CASSPGGLAGPSRETQYF
TRBD2 . TRBJ2-1 TRBV15 TGTGCCACCAGCAGCCGTCCGGGACTATCAGGTGGGGAGCAGTTCTTC CATSSRPGLSGGEQFF
. . TRBJ2-3 TRBV12-3/TRBV12-4 TGTGCCAGCAGTTTTGGGACCTCGAGGCTCACAGATACGCAGTATTTT CASSFGTSRLTDTQYF